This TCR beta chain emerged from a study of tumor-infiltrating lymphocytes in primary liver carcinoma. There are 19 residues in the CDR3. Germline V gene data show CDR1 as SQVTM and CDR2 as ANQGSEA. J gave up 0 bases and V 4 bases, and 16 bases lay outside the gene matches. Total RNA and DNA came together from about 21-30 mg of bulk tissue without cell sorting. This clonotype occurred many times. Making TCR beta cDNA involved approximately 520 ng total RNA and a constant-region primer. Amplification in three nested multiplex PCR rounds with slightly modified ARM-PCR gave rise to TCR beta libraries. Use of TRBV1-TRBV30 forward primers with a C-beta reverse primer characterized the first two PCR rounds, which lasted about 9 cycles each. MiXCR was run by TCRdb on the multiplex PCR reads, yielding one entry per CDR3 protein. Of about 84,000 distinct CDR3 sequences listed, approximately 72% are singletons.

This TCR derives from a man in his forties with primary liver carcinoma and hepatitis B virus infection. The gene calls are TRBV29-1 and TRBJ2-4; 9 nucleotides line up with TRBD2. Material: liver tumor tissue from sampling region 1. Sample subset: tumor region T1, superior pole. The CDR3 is CSVVGFSGRAGLAKNIQYF. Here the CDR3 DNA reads TGCAGCGTTGTGGGGTTTAGCGGGAGAGCGGGGCTAGCCAAAAACATTCAGTACTTC.